This TCR beta chain is from a study of cytomegalovirus exposure and HLA in healthy donors. Study-wide results and limits: A later analysis linked a missense variant in DCLRE1C to the trimming of TCR beta V and J genes. Earlier analysis looked at TCR beta V segments, and most were productive about 90% or about 30% of the time.

PCR primers comprised 60 Vbeta and 13 Jbeta primers. Clones were sequenced by immunoSEQ multiplex PCR, and TCRdb holds only the in-frame ones, with some missing. Of some 200,000 clones listed, 80% to 85% are singletons. Note on this clone: What it binds is unknown.

Sequenced: PBMCs. The TCR sequence derives from a man in his fifties in good health and CMV-seronegative.

CDR3 nucleotides: TGTGCCAGCAGCGAGCGGACAGGGGTTAATAGCAATCAGCCCCAGCATTTT. Translating it yields CASSERTGVNSNQPQHF. The gene calls are TRBV7-2 and TRBJ1-5; 9 bases align to TRBD1. Germline CDR1 and CDR2: SGHTA and FQGNSA. Losses at the gene ends were 5 bases for V and 0 bases for J; bases not matched to a gene: 8. The CDR3 is 17 amino acids.